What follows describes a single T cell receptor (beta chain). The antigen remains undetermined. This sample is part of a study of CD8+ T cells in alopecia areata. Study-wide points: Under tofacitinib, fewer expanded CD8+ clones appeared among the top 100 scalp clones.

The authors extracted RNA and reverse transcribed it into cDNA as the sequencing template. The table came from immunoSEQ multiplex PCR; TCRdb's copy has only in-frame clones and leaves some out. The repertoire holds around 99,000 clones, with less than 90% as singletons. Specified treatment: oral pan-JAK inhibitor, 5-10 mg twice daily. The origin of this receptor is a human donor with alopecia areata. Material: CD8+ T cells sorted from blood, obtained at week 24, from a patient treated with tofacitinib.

CDR3 nucleotides: TGCGCCAGCAGCCAGGGGGGACTAGCCGGCACCGGGGAGCTGTTTTTT. Translation gives CASSQGGLAGTGELFF. The V call is TRBV4-1, the J call TRBJ2-2; 9 bases align to TRBD2. The CDR3 loop spans 16 amino acids. V gave up 3 bases and J gave up 4 bases; unmatched junction bases: 6. Germline loops: CDR1 MGHRA, CDR2 YSYEKL.